The 13 T cell receptor beta chains reported below all come from one sample, sequenced in a study of T cell responses to AZD1222 COVID-19 vaccine. TCRdb's copy holds only in-frame clones and misses some; the assay was immunoSEQ multiplex PCR. The sample has about 78,000 clones; approximately 85% are singletons. Material: peripheral blood, obtained on day 0 of MenACWY control vaccination. The receptor set was obtained from an adult in good health.

The rearrangement uses TRBV6-2 or TRBV6-3 and TRBJ1-5; a possible D gene is TRBD1 (5 bases). This CDR3 contains 14 residues. The germline V and J ends were trimmed by 6 bases and 5 bases, with 14 bases remaining between them. CDR1 and CDR2 from the germline V gene are MNHEY and SVGEGT. This chain's CDR3 is CASSTMGRHQPQHF. DNA for the CDR3: TGTGCCAGCAGCACAATGGGACGTCATCAGCCCCAGCATTTT.

CDR3 DNA: TGTGCCATCAGTGGGGTGACAGGGGAGCAGCCCCAGCATTTT. It yields the protein CAISGVTGEQPQHF. The chain carries TRBV10-3 and TRBJ1-5; 8 bases are a match to TRBD1. The ends lost 4 bases at V and 7 bases at J; junction bases unmatched: 6. The CDR3 length is 14 residues. The germline CDR1 and CDR2 sequences are ENHRY and SYGVKD.

The chain employs TRBV3-1 (or the pseudogene TRBV3-2) and TRBJ2-5, with 7 bases identical to TRBD1. This CDR3 is 14 amino acids long. Germline V gives CDR1 LGHDT, CDR2 YNNKEL (reference sequence). V dropped 4 bases and J dropped 6; count of bases not matched to a gene: 8. DNA for the CDR3: TGTGCCAGCAGCCCTCGGGACAGAGAAAAGACCCAGTACTTC. Amino acids: CASSPRDREKTQYF.

V usage is TRBV15 and J usage is TRBJ2-2; D ambiguous. The CDR3 loop spans 14 amino acids. Germline V gene data show CDR1 as LNHNV and CDR2 as YYDKDF (reference sequence). V was shortened by 2 bases and J by 8 bases, with 12 bases between the two germline ends. CDR3 sequence reads: CATSRHDTPGELFF. The CDR3 nucleotides read TGTGCCACCAGCAGACATGATACACCGGGGGAGCTGTTTTTT.

The rearrangement joins TRBV18 to TRBJ1-2; 9 bases are a match to TRBD1. The CDR3 runs 14 residues. Germline assignment: CDR1 KGHSH and CDR2 LQKENI. V lost 6 bases to trimming and J lost 2 bases; unmatched junction nucleotides: 4. The CDR3 region has the DNA TGTGCCAGCTCGCGCGGGACAGGGAACTATGGCTACACCTTC. This translates into CASSRGTGNYGYTF.

This chain joins TRBV19 and TRBJ1-4; 8 bases map to TRBD1. This CDR3 spans 13 amino acids. CDR1 is LNHDA and CDR2 is SQIVND in the germline V gene (reference sequence). V lost 9 bases to trimming and J lost 8 bases; unmatched junction nucleotides: 8. CDR3 residues: CASQDRAGEKLFF. The CDR3 coding sequence is TGTGCCAGCCAGGACAGGGCGGGGGAAAAACTGTTTTTT.

The chain has TRBV5-1 and TRBJ1-6, with D tentatively TRBD1 (6 bases). Trimming pared 0 bases from V and 8 bases from J, leaving 12 bases between. CDR3 length: 15 residues. Germline lookup yields CDR1 SGHRS and CDR2 YFSETQ. The CDR3 spells CASSLGAAGDSPLHF. DNA of the CDR3: TGCGCCAGCAGCTTGGGGGCGGCAGGGGATTCACCCCTCCACTTT. Together with reference TRBV5-1 and TRBJ1-6, the CDR3 gives the full variable domain: KAGVTQTPRYLIKTRGQQVTLSCSPISGHRSVSWYQQTPGQGLQFLFEYFSETQRNKGNFPGRFSGRQFSNSRSEMNVSTLELGDSALYLCASSLGAAGDSPLHFGNGTRLTVT.

This clone came up a few times. V is TRBV30 and J is TRBJ1-3; D ambiguous. Germline V gene lookup returns CDR1 GTSNPN and CDR2 SVGIG (reference sequence). Trimming removed 0 bases at V and 4 bases at J, with 7 bases between. CDR3 length: 13 amino acids. The CDR3 nucleotides are TGTGCCTGGAGTGTATCAGCCGGAAACACCATATATTTT. Translation gives CAWSVSAGNTIYF.

The J gene is TRBJ1-2, the V gene TRBV28; 10 nucleotides line up with TRBD1. J lost 5 bases, V lost 6 bases, and 6 bases had no gene match. The CDR3 length is 14 residues. Germline loops: CDR1 MDHEN, CDR2 SYDVKM. The CDR3 sequence is CASRRQGAMYGYTF. CDR3 nucleotides: TGTGCCAGCAGGCGACAGGGGGCAATGTATGGCTACACCTTC.

The chain is built from TRBV7-9 and TRBJ1-6, with D possibly matching TRBD1 (5 bases). The V and J ends lost 0 bases and 4 bases respectively, with 10 bases between them. The length of the CDR3 is 16 residues. The germline CDR1 and CDR2 sequences are SEHNR and FQNEAQ (reference sequence). CDR3 DNA sequence: TGTGCCAGCAGCTTAGCAACCCAGGGATATAATTCACCCCTCCACTTT. Encoded protein: CASSLATQGYNSPLHF.

The chain recombines TRBV7-3 with TRBJ1-6; the D gene is possibly TRBD1 (5 bases). This CDR3 spans 15 amino acids. V lost 1 base, J lost 9 bases, and 13 bases lay in between. Germline V CDR1 and CDR2: SGHTA, FQGTGA. CDR3 in DNA: TGTGCCAGCAGCTTAAGAGGGGATATCGGTTCACCCCTCCACTTT. Its protein product is CASSLRGDIGSPLHF.

As regards this clone: Other DNA variants within this sample encode the same CDR3. The chain recombines TRBV6-5 with TRBJ1-2; D gene uncertain. Germline CDR1 reads MNHEY; CDR2 reads SVGAGI. V gave up 7 bases and J gave up 0 bases, with 6 bases separating them. The CDR3 covers 12 residues. The CDR3 loop is CASKGANYGYTF. CDR3 sequence (DNA): TGTGCCAGCAAGGGAGCTAACTATGGCTACACCTTC.

This clone was seen only once. CDR3 protein: CASSQNQYQPQHF. CDR3 DNA: TGTGCCAGCTCACAGAACCAGTACCAGCCCCAGCATTTT. The V and J genes are TRBV18 and TRBJ1-5; D uncertain. The CDR3 contains 13 residues. Germline V gives CDR1 KGHSH, CDR2 LQKENI. Trimming pared 4 bases from V and 7 bases from J, leaving 11 bases between.